The 3 T cell receptor beta chains presented below share a single source sample, sequenced in a study of human T cells and chemical hapten exposure. In TCRdb, the RACE reads were re-called with MiXCR into one record per CDR3 protein. This table holds about 64,000 distinct CDR3 sequences, roughly 9.6% found once. As to time point: patch test 3, about 24 weeks after DPC sensitization. Stated treatment: therapeutic diphenylcyclopropenone sensitization with weekly scalp DPC. The material was whole blood, obtained in connection with sensitization to the hapten diphenylcyclopropenone (DPC). The receptors come from a woman aged 30 to 39 with alopecia areata. Some clones in this sample may be carry-over from other donors' samples.

The chain couples TRBV4-3 to TRBJ2-6; 9 nucleotides agree with TRBD1. After removal of 4 bases from V and 2 bases from J, the junction contained 9 bases not matched to a gene. The CDR3 runs to 18 residues. The germline CDR1 and CDR2 sequences are LGHNA and YSLEER. The CDR3 sequence is CASSPRAGQGPGANVLTF. The CDR3 nucleotides read TGCGCCAGCAGCCCCCGAGCGGGACAGGGCCCTGGGGCCAACGTCCTGACTTTC.

This clonotype was picked up a small number of times. The rearrangement joins TRBV6-5 to TRBJ1-1; maybe TRBD1 (5 bases). Germline values: CDR1 MNHEY, CDR2 SVGAGI. The CDR3 is made up of 13 amino acids. Between the trimmed V and J ends, which lost 2 bases and 10 bases, there was a span of 14 bases. DNA of the CDR3: TGTGCCAGCAGTTACGCTCATGGGGCCCGAGCTTTCTTT. This codes for CASSYAHGARAFF.

This clonotype was counted a few times. This chain links TRBV6-2 or TRBV6-3 with TRBJ1-5; the D is unclear. V was cut by 2 bases and J by 5 bases, with 7 bases left in between. Germline assignment: CDR1 MNHEY and CDR2 SVGEGT. CDR3 length equals 13 residues. The CDR3 bases are TGTGCCAGCAGTTACGTAATAGATCAGCCCCAGCATTTT. It specifies CASSYVIDQPQHF.